This T cell receptor (beta chain) was documented in a study of T cell repertoires in aging, cancer and after chemotherapy. Study at large: Over several months to years, re-sampled healthy donor repertoires clearly shared clones.

Peripheral blood genomic DNA, not sorted cells or RNA, was the template. A mixed TRB-A/B primer pool amplified rearranged TRB by multiplex touch-down PCR. From the multiplex PCR reads, TCRdb called clonotypes with MiXCR, one entry per CDR3 protein. The sample holds about 9,400 distinct CDR3 sequences, 35% to 45% seen once. Broader study findings: No conclusions about immunological memory after chemotherapy can be drawn from the repertoire data. Compared with age-matched healthy donors, untreated hematological or solid cancer patients showed higher blood TCR clonality. Healthy donors lost TCR diversity with age mainly through richness, cancer patients through richness and evenness.

Comments on this clonotype: Its cognate antigen is unknown.

Sequences were obtained from blood. This TCR was sampled from a human donor in good health.

The CDR3 nucleotides are TGTGCCAGCAGCCAACCGGGACTAGCATCGAATGAGCAGTTCTTC. Amino acids: CASSQPGLASNEQFF. V gene TRBV4-2 combines with J gene TRBJ2-1; 9 positions match TRBD2. Germline CDR1 is LGHNA and CDR2 is YNFKEQ. Trimming took 2 bases from V and 7 from J; bases not matched to a gene: 6. This CDR3 comprises 15 residues.